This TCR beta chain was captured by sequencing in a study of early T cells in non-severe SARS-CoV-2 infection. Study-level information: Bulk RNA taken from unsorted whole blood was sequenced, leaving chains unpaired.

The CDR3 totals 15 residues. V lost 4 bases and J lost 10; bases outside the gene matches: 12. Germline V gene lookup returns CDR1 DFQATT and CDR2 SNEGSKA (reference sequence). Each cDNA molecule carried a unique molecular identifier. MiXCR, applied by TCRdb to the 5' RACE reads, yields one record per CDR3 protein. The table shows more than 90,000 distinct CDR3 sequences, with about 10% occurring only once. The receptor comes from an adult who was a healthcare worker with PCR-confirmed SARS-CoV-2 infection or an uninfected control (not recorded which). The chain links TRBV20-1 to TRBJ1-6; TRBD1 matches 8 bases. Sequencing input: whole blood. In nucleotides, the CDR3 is TGCAGTGCTACCCCCCGGGGACAGGATAGCTCACCCCTCCACTTT. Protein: CSATPRGQDSSPLHF.